This TCR beta chain was documented in a study of cytomegalovirus exposure and HLA in healthy donors. For the study at large: Around 87 million unique TCRs, all from HLA-typed donors, were included in an early release of the data. Findings of the study overall: The listing of roughly 160 TCR beta chains classed them as cytomegalovirus-associated.

Primers for the PCR totalled 60 Vbeta and 13 Jbeta. Assay: immunoSEQ multiplex PCR; the TCRdb copy retains only in-frame clones and omits some. The table shows 85,000 to 120,000 clones, with roughly 74% occurring only once. As concerns this clone: Its specificity is not known.

Germline V gives CDR1 SEHNR, CDR2 FQNEAQ (reference sequence). The CDR3 length is 17 residues. Germline trimming cut 4 bases from V and 4 bases from J; bases unmatched to any gene: 13. Sequencing input: PBMCs. The V call is TRBV7-9, the J call TRBJ2-3; 8 bases match TRBD2. The origin of this receptor is a man aged 35 to 55 in good health and CMV-seronegative. The CDR3 DNA reads TGTGCCAGCAGCTCCCCCCCGGGGCGGGGGGCATCAGATACGCAGTATTTT. This codes for CASSSPPGRGASDTQYF.